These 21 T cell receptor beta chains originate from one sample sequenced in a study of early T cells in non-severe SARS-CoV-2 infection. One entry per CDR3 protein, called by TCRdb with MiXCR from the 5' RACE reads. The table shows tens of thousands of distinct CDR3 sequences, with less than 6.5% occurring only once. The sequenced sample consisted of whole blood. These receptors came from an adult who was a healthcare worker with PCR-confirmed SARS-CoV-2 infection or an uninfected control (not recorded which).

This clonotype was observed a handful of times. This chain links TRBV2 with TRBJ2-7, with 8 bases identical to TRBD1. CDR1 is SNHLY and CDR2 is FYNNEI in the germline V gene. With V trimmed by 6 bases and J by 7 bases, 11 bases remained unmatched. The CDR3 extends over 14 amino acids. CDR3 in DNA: TGTGCCAGCAGACAAGCGCAGGGGGCAGAGGAGCAGTACTTC. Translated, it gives CASRQAQGAEEQYF.

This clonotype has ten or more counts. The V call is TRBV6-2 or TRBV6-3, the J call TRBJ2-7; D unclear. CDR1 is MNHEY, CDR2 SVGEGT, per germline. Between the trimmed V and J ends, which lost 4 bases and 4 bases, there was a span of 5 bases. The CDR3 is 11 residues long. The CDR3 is CASSWAYEQYF. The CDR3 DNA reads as TGTGCCAGCAGTTGGGCGTACGAGCAGTACTTC.

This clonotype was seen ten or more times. CDR3 residues: CAISSRTGYGYTF. DNA for the CDR3: TGTGCCATCAGTTCCCGGACGGGCTATGGCTACACCTTC. The chain employs TRBV10-3 and TRBJ1-2; no definite D call. Trimming removed 5 bases from V and 4 bases from J, with 11 bases in between. Germline V gives CDR1 ENHRY, CDR2 SYGVKD. The CDR3 is 13 residues long.

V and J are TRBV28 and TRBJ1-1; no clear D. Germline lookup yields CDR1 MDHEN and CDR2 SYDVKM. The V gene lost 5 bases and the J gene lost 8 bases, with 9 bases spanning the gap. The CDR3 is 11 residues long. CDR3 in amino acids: CASSVSPEAFF. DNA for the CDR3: TGTGCCAGCAGTGTTTCCCCCGAAGCTTTCTTT. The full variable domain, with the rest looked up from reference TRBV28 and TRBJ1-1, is DVKVTQSSRYLVKRTGEKVFLECVQDMDHENMFWYRQDPGLGLRLIYFSYDVKMKEKGDIPEGYSVSREKKERFSLILESASTNQTSMYLCASSVSPEAFFGQGTRLTVV.

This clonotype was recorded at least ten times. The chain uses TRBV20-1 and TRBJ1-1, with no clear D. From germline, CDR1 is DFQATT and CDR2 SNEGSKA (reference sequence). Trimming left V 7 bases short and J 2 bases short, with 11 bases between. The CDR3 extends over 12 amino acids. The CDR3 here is CSVSRGNTEAFF. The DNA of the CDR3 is TGCAGTGTCTCCCGAGGAAACACTGAAGCTTTCTTT.

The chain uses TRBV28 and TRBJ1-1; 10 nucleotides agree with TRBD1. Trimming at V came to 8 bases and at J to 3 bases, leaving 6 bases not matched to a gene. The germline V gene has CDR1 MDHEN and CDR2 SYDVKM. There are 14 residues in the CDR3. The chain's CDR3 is CASRTGGRYTEAFF. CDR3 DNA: TGTGCCAGCCGGACAGGGGGTAGATACACTGAAGCTTTCTTT.

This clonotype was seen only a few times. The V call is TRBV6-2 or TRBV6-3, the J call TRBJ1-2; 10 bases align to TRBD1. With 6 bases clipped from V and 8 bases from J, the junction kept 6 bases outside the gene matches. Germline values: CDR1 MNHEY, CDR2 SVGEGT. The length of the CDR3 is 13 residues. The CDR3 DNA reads TGTGCCAGCAGCCACGGGACAGGGGAAGGCTACACCTTC. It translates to CASSHGTGEGYTF.

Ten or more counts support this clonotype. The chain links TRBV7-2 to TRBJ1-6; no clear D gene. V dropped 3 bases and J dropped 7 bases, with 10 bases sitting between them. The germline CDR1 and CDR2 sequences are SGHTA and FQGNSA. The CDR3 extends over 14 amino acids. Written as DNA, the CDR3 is TGTGCCAGCAGCTTCTATGACACAAATTCACCCCTCCACTTT. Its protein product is CASSFYDTNSPLHF.

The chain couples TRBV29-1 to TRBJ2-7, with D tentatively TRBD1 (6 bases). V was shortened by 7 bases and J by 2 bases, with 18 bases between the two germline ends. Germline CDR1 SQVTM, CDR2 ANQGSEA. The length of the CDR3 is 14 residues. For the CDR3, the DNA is TGCAGCGGCTTAAATCAGGGGCTCCCCTACGAGCAGTACTTC. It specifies CSGLNQGLPYEQYF.

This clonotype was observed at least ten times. For the CDR3, the DNA is TGCAGTGCTGCGAAGTACCAAGAGACCCAGTACTTC. Translating it yields CSAAKYQETQYF. This rearrangement joins TRBV20-1 to TRBJ2-5; D is undetermined. Germline CDR1 reads DFQATT; CDR2 reads SNEGSKA (reference sequence). V was trimmed by 5 bases and J by 0 bases, leaving 7 bases between them. CDR3 length equals 12 residues.

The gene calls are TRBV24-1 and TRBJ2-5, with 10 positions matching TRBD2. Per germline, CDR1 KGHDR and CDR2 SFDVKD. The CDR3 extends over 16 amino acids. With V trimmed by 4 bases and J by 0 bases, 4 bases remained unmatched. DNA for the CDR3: TGTGCCACCAGTGAGCGCGGGACTAGCGACCAAGAGACCCAGTACTTC. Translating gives CATSERGTSDQETQYF.

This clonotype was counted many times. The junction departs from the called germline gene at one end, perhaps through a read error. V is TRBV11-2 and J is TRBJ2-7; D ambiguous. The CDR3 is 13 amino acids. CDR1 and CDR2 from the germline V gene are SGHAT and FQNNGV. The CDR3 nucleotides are TGTGCCAGCAGTCGAGGACCCGAAAACGAGAAGTACTTC. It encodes CASSRGPENEKYF.

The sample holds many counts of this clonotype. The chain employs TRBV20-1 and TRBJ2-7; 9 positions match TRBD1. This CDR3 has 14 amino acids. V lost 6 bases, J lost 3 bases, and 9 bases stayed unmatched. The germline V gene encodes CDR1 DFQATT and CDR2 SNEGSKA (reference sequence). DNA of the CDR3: TGCAGTGCCCAACCAGGGACAGGGCTCTACGAGCAGTACTTC. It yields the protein CSAQPGTGLYEQYF.

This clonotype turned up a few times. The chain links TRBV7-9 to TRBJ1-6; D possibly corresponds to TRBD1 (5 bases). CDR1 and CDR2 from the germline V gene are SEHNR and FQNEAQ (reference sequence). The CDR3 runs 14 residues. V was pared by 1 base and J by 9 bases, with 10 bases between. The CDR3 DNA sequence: TGTGCCAGCAGCTTAGGGCAGGGATTTTCACCCCTCCACTTT. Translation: CASSLGQGFSPLHF.

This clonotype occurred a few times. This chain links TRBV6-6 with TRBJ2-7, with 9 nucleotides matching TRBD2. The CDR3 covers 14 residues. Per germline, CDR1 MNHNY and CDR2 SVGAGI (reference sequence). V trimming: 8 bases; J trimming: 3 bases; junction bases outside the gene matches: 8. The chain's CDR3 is CASRPLAGVYEQYF. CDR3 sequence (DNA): TGTGCCAGCCGCCCACTAGCGGGCGTCTACGAGCAGTACTTC.

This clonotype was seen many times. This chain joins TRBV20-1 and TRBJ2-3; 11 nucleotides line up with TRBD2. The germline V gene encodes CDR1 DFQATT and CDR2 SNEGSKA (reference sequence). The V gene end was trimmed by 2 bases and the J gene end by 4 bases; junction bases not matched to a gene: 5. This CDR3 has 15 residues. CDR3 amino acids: CSARRLAGGSDTQYF. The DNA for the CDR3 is TGCAGTGCTAGACGGCTAGCGGGGGGCTCAGATACGCAGTATTTT.

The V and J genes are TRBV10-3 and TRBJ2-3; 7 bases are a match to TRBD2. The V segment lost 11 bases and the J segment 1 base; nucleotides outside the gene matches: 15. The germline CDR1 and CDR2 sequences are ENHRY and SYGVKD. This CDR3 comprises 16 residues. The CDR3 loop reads CASQGSESGGTDTQYF. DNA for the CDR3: TGTGCCTCACAAGGGAGCGAGAGCGGGGGCACAGATACGCAGTATTTT.

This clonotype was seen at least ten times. In DNA, the CDR3 is TGTGCCAGCAGCTTGGGCGGGCCTGAAGCTTTCTTT. Translating it yields CASSLGGPEAFF. The rearrangement joins TRBV7-2 to TRBJ1-1, with unresolved D. V was shortened by 3 bases and J by 6 bases, with 8 bases between the two germline ends. Germline CDR1 and CDR2: SGHTA and FQGNSA. This CDR3 is built from 12 residues.

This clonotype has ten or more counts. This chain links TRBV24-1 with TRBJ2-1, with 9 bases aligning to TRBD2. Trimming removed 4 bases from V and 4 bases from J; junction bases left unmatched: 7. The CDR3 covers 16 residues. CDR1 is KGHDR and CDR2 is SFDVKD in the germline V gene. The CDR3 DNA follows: TGTGCCACCAGTGAGGGGGGGACTAGCAGATACAATGAGCAGTTCTTC. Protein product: CATSEGGTSRYNEQFF.

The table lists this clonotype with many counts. The CDR3 DNA follows: TGTGCCAGCAGCGGACACCTAGCGGGGCACTCCTACAATGAGCAGTTCTTC. As protein: CASSGHLAGHSYNEQFF. This chain joins TRBV9 and TRBJ2-1; TRBD2 aligns across 9 bases. The V gene's germline CDR1 is SGDLS and CDR2 YYNGEE. The CDR3 runs 17 residues. V lost 3 bases and J lost 0; bases outside the gene matches: 7.

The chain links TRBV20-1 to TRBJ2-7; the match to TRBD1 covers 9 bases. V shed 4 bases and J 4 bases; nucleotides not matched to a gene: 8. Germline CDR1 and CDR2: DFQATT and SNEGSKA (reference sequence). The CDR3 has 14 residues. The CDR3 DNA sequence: TGCAGTGCTACCTCCTGGGACAGGGTGTACGAGCAGTACTTC. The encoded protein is CSATSWDRVYEQYF.